This TCR beta chain is drawn from a study of blood T cell repertoires in COVID-19. In the study overall: The samples span acute and convalescent COVID-19 from the United States, Italy and Spain.

The ends lost 0 bases at V and 5 bases at J; junction bases unmatched: 17. The CDR3 has 20 amino acids. Original processing methods: How many nucleated cells were present was estimated from reference gene primer amplification. Here immunoSEQ multiplex PCR was the method, and the copy in TCRdb shows in-frame clones only, minus some. V and J calls and clone size are given by that table; D and trimming were obtained from the DNA. The data show around 300,000 clones, 88% seen once. Assignments of participants to cohorts depended upon their own reported clinical history. Resolution of symptoms, clearance, or two negative PCRs was present in recovered Cohort 3 donors.

The TCR originated in a man in his thirties or forties who had recovered from COVID-19. The material sequenced was PBMCs or T cells enriched from blood (not recorded which). The V gene is TRBV5-3, the J gene TRBJ1-6, with 7 nucleotides matching TRBD1. TRBV5-3 is given ORF status, its function remaining uncertain. CDR3 in amino acids: CARSLERRGQSSPHNSPLHF. The CDR3 nucleotides are TGTGCCAGAAGCTTGGAGCGAAGGGGGCAGAGTTCTCCCCATAATTCACCCCTCCACTTT.